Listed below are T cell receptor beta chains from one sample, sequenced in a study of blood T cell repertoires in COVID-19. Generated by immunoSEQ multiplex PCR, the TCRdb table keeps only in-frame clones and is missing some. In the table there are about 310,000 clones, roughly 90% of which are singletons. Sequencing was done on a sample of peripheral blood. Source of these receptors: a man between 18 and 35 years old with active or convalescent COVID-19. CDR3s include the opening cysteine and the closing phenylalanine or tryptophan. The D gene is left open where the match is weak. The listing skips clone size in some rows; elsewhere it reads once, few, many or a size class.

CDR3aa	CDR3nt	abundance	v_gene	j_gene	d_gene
CASSLGVAGGPDTGELFF	TGTGCCAGCAGCTTAGGGGTAGCGGGGGGGCCTGACACCGGGGAGCTGTTTTTT	.	TRBV7-2	TRBJ2-2	TRBD2
CASSHGSGTSGSYEQYF	TGCGCCAGCAGCCACGGGTCTGGGACTAGCGGTTCCTACGAGCAGTACTTC	.	TRBV4-1	TRBJ2-7	TRBD2
CASMWGLGGQPQHF	TGTGCCAGTATGTGGGGGCTTGGGGGTCAGCCCCAGCATTTT	once	TRBV19	TRBJ1-5	.
CASSVGAETEAFF	TGTGCCAGCAGCGTAGGGGCAGAGACTGAAGCTTTCTTT	.	TRBV9	TRBJ1-1	.
CASSGTARISYEQYF	TGTGCCAGCAGTGGTACAGCCCGGATCTCCTACGAGCAGTACTTC	.	TRBV5-6	TRBJ2-7	.
CATSRDIRGDQPQHF	TGTGCCACCAGCAGAGATATCAGGGGAGATCAGCCCCAGCATTTT	.	TRBV15	TRBJ1-5	.
CASSLDGGMAPLHF	TGTGCCAGCAGCTTAGACGGGGGTATGGCACCCCTCCACTTT	.	TRBV7-9	TRBJ1-6	.
CASSRTLGGESTGELFF	TGTGCCAGCAGCCGCACCTTGGGGGGTGAGAGCACCGGGGAGCTGTTTTTT	.	TRBV7-2	TRBJ2-2	.
CASSPRTGAGAQETQYF	TGTGCCAGCAGCCCCCGAACGGGTGCGGGGGCCCAAGAGACCCAGTACTTC	.	TRBV5-4	TRBJ2-5	.
CASWDSRFGSQHF	TGTGCCAGCTGGGACAGCCGGTTTGGGTCCCAGCATTTT	.	TRBV6-5	TRBJ1-5	TRBD1
CASSLALRTDEAFF	TGTGCCAGCAGCTTAGCGCTACGGACAGATGAAGCTTTCTTT	.	TRBV7-2	TRBJ1-1	.
CASRARDTPAYGYTF	TGTGCCAGCAGGGCCCGGGACACCCCTGCTTATGGCTACACCTTC	.	TRBV6-5	TRBJ1-2	.
CASSEGLAGSYNEQFF	TGTGCCAGCAGCGAGGGACTAGCGGGGTCCTACAATGAGCAGTTCTTC	few	TRBV7-7	TRBJ2-1	TRBD2
CASRVVSLEETQYF	TGTGCCAGCAGGGTGGTATCTCTAGAAGAGACCCAGTACTTC	.	TRBV5-6	TRBJ2-5	.
CASMVVQEATEAFF	TGTGCCAGCATGGTCGTGCAGGAGGCCACTGAAGCTTTCTTT	.	TRBV28	TRBJ1-1	.
CASRVAGLYEQYF	TGTGCCAGCAGGGTAGCGGGACTCTACGAGCAGTACTTC	.	TRBV28	TRBJ2-7	TRBD2
CASSSSPAGYEQYF	TGTGCCAGCAGTTCCTCCCCGGCGGGGTACGAGCAGTACTTC	.	TRBV27	TRBJ2-7	.
CSVEQTGFSGNTIYF	TGCAGCGTTGAGCAGACAGGTTTCTCTGGAAACACCATATATTTT	.	TRBV29-1	TRBJ1-3	.
CASSPFSGAGADTQYF	TGTGCCAGCAGCCCATTTAGCGGGGCGGGTGCAGATACGCAGTATTTT	once	TRBV7-8	TRBJ2-3	TRBD2
CASSSFPGNTIYF	TGTGCCAGCAGTTCCTTTCCTGGAAACACCATATATTTT	.	TRBV6-9	TRBJ1-3	.
CAEGPKGAYEQYF	TGTGCCGAGGGACCAAAGGGGGCCTACGAGCAGTACTTC	.	TRBV2	TRBJ2-7	.
CASSIAPSNYGYTF	TGTGCCAGTAGTATAGCCCCGTCCAACTATGGCTACACCTTC	.	TRBV19	TRBJ1-2	.
CSVEDQYGYTF	TGCAGCGTTGAAGATCAGTATGGCTACACCTTC	.	TRBV29-1	TRBJ1-2	.
CASQRRSGDLAQHF	TGTGCCAGCCAGAGACGGTCCGGGGATCTAGCCCAGCATTTT	.	TRBV5-6	TRBJ1-5	.
CASSDPDRNTGELFF	TGTGCCAGCAGTGACCCCGACAGGAACACCGGGGAGCTGTTTTTT	.	TRBV25-1	TRBJ2-2	.
CATQTGQGIYNEQFF	TGTGCCACCCAAACTGGACAGGGGATCTACAATGAGCAGTTCTTC	.	TRBV24-1	TRBJ2-1	TRBD1
CASSLERNTEAFF	TGTGCCAGCAGCTTGGAGAGGAACACTGAAGCTTTCTTT	once	TRBV5-6	TRBJ1-1	.
CASSFLAEGDSPLHF	TGTGCCAGCAGTTTCCTAGCGGAGGGAGATTCACCCCTCCACTTT	.	TRBV6-5	TRBJ1-6	.
CASSDSLNTEAFF	TGTGCCAGCAGTGACAGTTTGAACACTGAAGCTTTCTTT	.	TRBV2	TRBJ1-1	.
CASRLTGEREAFF	TGTGCCAGCAGATTGACAGGGGAAAGGGAAGCTTTCTTT	.	TRBV6-5	TRBJ1-1	TRBD1
CAGTRDRGSYEQYF	TGTGCCGGAACCCGGGACAGGGGATCCTACGAGCAGTACTTC	.	TRBV6-5	TRBJ2-7	TRBD1
CASSSGTGFNEQFF	TGTGCCAGCAGCTCCGGGACAGGGTTCAATGAGCAGTTCTTC	.	TRBV27	TRBJ2-1	TRBD1
CASSPPGQSSLGETQYF	TGTGCCAGCTCACCACCGGGACAGTCATCCTTGGGAGAGACCCAGTACTTC	.	TRBV18	TRBJ2-5	TRBD1
CASSPRDRGITDTQYF	TGCGCCAGCAGCCCCCGGGACAGGGGTATCACAGATACGCAGTATTTT	.	TRBV5-1	TRBJ2-3	TRBD1
CASSELSLGYF	TGTGCCAGCAGTGAACTGTCCCTAGGGTACTTC	.	TRBV6-1	TRBJ2-7	.
CASSLNRGDSPLHF	TGTGCCAGCAGTCTAAACAGGGGCGATTCACCCCTCCACTTT	.	TRBV6-5	TRBJ1-6	TRBD1
CASSHPQGAGYNEQFF	TGTGCCAGCAGCCATCCCCAGGGGGCAGGCTACAATGAGCAGTTCTTC	.	TRBV3-1/TRBV3-2	TRBJ2-1	TRBD1
CASTSIGQGYTDTQYF	TGTGCCAGCACCTCAATAGGGCAGGGGTACACAGATACGCAGTATTTT	.	TRBV9	TRBJ2-3	.
CASSFAGRNSPLHF	TGTGCCAGCAGTTTTGCGGGGCGTAATTCACCCCTCCACTTT	.	TRBV27	TRBJ1-6	.
CASSLAQRGPYGYTF	TGTGCCAGCAGTTTAGCTCAAAGGGGCCCTTATGGCTACACCTTC	.	TRBV28	TRBJ1-2	.
CASSLATSGGADTDTQYF	TGTGCCAGCAGCTTAGCGACTAGCGGGGGGGCCGACACAGATACGCAGTATTTT	.	TRBV7-9	TRBJ2-3	TRBD2
CASSEAGTWNTEAFF	TGTGCCAGCAGTGAGGCCGGGACATGGAACACTGAAGCTTTCTTT	.	TRBV2	TRBJ1-1	.
CASSPVILGEGFNSPLHF	TGTGCCAGCAGCCCCGTAATTTTAGGAGAGGGCTTTAATTCACCCCTCCACTTT	.	TRBV4-2	TRBJ1-6	.
CASSGLEGQIYGYTF	TGTGCCAGCAGCGGATTGGAGGGACAGATATATGGCTACACCTTC	once	TRBV5-5	TRBJ1-2	TRBD1
CASSANRNMNTEAFF	TGTGCCAGCAGCGCGAACAGGAATATGAACACTGAAGCTTTCTTT	.	TRBV9	TRBJ1-1	.
CASSPGQGLELQFF	TGCGCCAGCAGCCCCGGACAGGGATTGGAATTGCAGTTCTTC	.	TRBV4-1	TRBJ2-1	TRBD1
CASSLSQGSAETQYF	TGTGCCAGCAGCTTATCCCAGGGTTCAGCCGAGACCCAGTACTTC	.	TRBV11-2	TRBJ2-5	.
CASSERGAAHNSPLHF	TGTGCCAGCAGTGAGCGCGGGGCCGCCCATAATTCACCCCTCCACTTT	.	TRBV2	TRBJ1-6	.
CASSYYGDTQYF	TGTGCCAGCAGTTACTACGGAGATACGCAGTATTTT	.	TRBV6-6	TRBJ2-3	.
CASSLGGSTEAFF	TGCGCCAGCAGCTTGGGGGGCTCCACTGAAGCTTTCTTT	.	TRBV5-1	TRBJ1-1	.
CASSYSGTGKEGYTF	TGTGCCAGCAGTTACTCCGGGACAGGAAAAGAAGGCTACACCTTC	.	TRBV6-6	TRBJ1-2	TRBD1
CASSLAGFTDTQYF	TGTGCCAGCAGTCTAGCGGGGTTCACAGATACGCAGTATTTT	.	TRBV7-2	TRBJ2-3	TRBD2
CASSATTNYGYTF	TGCGCCAGCAGCGCGACAACGAACTATGGCTACACCTTC	.	TRBV5-1	TRBJ1-2	.
CASSQVTSGGYQETQYF	TGTGCCAGCAGCCAAGTGACTAGCGGAGGTTACCAAGAGACCCAGTACTTC	.	TRBV4-2	TRBJ2-5	TRBD2
CASSVLAGGPTGELFF	TGTGCCAGCAGCGTCTTAGCGGGAGGGCCCACCGGGGAGCTGTTTTTT	.	TRBV7-3	TRBJ2-2	TRBD2
CASSEETSGSYEQYF	TGTGCCAGCAGTGAAGAGACTAGCGGATCCTACGAGCAGTACTTC	.	TRBV2	TRBJ2-7	TRBD2
CSVAWRMVDSTGELFF	TGCAGCGTTGCTTGGCGGATGGTAGACTCCACCGGGGAGCTGTTTTTT	.	TRBV29-1	TRBJ2-2	.